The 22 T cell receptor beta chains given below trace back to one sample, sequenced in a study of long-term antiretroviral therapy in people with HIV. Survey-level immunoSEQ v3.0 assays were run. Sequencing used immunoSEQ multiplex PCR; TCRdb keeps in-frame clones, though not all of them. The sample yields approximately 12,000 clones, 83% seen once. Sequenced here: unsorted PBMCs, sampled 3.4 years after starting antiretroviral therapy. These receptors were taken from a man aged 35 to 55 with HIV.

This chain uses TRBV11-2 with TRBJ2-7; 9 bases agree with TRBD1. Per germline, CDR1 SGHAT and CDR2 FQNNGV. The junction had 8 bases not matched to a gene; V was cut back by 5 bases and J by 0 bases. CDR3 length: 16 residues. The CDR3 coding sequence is TGTGCCAGCAGCATTAGGGGGGACAGGGCCTCCTACGAGCAGTACTTC. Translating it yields CASSIRGDRASYEQYF.

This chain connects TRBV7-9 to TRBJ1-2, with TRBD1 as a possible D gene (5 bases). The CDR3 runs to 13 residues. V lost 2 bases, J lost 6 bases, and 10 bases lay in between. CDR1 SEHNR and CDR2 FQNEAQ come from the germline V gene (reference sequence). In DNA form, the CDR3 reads TGTGCCAGCAGCTTAAACCAGGGAAATGGCTACACCTTC. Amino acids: CASSLNQGNGYTF. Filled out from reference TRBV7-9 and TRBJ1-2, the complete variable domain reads DTGVSQNPRHKITKRGQNVTFRCDPISEHNRLYWYRQTLGQGPEFLTYFQNEAQLEKSRLLSDRFSAERPKGSFSTLEIQRTEQGDSAMYLCASSLNQGNGYTFGSGTRLTVV.

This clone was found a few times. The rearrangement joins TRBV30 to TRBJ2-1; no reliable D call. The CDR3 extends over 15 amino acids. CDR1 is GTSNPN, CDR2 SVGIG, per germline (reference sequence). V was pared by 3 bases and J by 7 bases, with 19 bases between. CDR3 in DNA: TGTGCCTGGAGCCAAAGAGTTGGGTTTTGGAATGAGCAGTTCTTC. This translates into CAWSQRVGFWNEQFF. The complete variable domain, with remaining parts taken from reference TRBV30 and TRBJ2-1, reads SQTIHQWPATLVQPVGSPLSLECTVEGTSNPNLYWYRQAAGRGLQLLFYSVGIGQISSEVPQNLSASRPQDRQFILSSKKLLLSDSGFYLCAWSQRVGFWNEQFFGPGTRLTVL.

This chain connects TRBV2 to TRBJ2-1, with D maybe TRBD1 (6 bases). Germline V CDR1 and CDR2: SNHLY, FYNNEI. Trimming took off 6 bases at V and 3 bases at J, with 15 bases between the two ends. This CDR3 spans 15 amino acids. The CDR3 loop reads CASRSGTFLYNEQFF. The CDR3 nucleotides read TGTGCCAGCAGGTCCGGGACATTTCTCTACAATGAGCAGTTCTTC.

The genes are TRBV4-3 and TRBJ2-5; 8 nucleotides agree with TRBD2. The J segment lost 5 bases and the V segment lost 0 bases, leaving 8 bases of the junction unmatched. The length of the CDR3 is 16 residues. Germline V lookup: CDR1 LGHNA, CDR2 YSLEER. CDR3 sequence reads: CASSQDTGGPGETQYF. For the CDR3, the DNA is TGCGCCAGCAGCCAAGATACGGGAGGGCCGGGGGAGACCCAGTACTTC.

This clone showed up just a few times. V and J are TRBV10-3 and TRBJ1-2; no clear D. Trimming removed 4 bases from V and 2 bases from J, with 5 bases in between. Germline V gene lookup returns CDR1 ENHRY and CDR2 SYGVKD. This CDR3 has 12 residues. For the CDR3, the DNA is TGTGCCATCAGTGCCGGGAACTATGGCTACACCTTC. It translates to CAISAGNYGYTF.

CDR3 sequence: CASSLIRPDQPQHF. Here the CDR3 DNA reads TGTGCCAGCAGCTTGATCAGGCCGGATCAGCCCCAGCATTTT. The chain recombines TRBV5-5 with TRBJ1-5; D remains ambiguous. The germline V and J ends were trimmed by 1 base and 5 bases, with 10 bases remaining between them. Germline CDR1 is SGHKS and CDR2 is YYEKEE (reference sequence). This CDR3 region has 14 residues. Full variable domain (outside the CDR3, taken from reference TRBV5-5 and TRBJ1-5): DAGVTQSPTHLIKTRGQQVTLRCSPISGHKSVSWYQQVLGQGPQFIFQYYEKEERGRGNFPDRFSARQFPNYSSELNVNALLLGDSALYLCASSLIRPDQPQHFGDGTRLSIL.

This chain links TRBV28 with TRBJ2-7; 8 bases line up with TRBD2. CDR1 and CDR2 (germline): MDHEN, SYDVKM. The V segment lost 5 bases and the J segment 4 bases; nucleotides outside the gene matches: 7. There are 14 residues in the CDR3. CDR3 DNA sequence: TGTGCCAGCAGTCCGGGGGGGTTGGTATACGAGCAGTACTTC. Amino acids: CASSPGGLVYEQYF.

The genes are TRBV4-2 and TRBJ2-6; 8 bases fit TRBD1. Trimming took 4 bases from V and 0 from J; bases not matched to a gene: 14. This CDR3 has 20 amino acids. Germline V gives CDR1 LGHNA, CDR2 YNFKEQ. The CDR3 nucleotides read TGTGCCAGCAGCCGAGGCTCTACAGGGGGATCACCCTCTGGGGCCAACGTCCTGACTTTC. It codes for CASSRGSTGGSPSGANVLTF.

The CDR3 DNA is TGTGCCAGCAGCTTTACCGATTCCCCCCTGATTAGCACAGATACGCAGTATTTT. It encodes CASSFTDSPLISTDTQYF. The chain is built from TRBV7-8 and TRBJ2-3; D remains unclear. V was shortened by 3 bases and J by 0 bases, with 19 bases between the two germline ends. This CDR3 region has 18 residues. CDR1 is SGHVS and CDR2 is FQNEAQ in the germline V gene.

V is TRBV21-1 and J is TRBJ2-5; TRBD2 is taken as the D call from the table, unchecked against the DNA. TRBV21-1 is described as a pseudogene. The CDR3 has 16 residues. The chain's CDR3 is CASSNAPSGFQETQYF. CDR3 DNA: TGTGCCAGCAGCAATGCGCCTAGCGGATTCCAAGAGACCCAGTACTTC.

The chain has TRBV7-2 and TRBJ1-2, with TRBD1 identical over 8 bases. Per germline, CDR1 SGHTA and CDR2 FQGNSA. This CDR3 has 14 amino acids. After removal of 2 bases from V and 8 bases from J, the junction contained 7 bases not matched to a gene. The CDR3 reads CASSLYQGAKGYTF. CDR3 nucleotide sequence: TGTGCCAGCAGCTTATACCAGGGGGCTAAGGGCTACACCTTC.

CDR3 sequence reads: CASRHGTSGSLITDTQYF. As DNA, the CDR3 is TGCGCCAGCAGACACGGGACTAGCGGGTCCCTAATCACAGATACGCAGTATTTT. The chain uses TRBV5-1 and TRBJ2-3; TRBD2 aligns across 12 bases. The CDR3 has 18 residues. After removal of 5 bases from V and 2 bases from J, the junction contained 12 bases not matched to a gene. Germline V gene lookup returns CDR1 SGHRS and CDR2 YFSETQ.

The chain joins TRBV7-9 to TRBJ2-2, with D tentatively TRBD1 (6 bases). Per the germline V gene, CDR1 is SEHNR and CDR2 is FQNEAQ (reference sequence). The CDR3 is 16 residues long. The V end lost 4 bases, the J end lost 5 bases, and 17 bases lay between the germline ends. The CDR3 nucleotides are TGTGCCAGCAGCTCCTACAGGGTAGGGAGAACCGGGGAGCTGTTTTTT. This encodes CASSSYRVGRTGELFF.

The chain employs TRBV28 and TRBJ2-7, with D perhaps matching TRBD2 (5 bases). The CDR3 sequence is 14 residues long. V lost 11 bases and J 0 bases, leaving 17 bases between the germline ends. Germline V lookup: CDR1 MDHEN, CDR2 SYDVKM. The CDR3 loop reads CAASARGNSYEQYF. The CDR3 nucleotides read TGTGCCGCCTCGGCCCGGGGAAACTCCTACGAGCAGTACTTC.

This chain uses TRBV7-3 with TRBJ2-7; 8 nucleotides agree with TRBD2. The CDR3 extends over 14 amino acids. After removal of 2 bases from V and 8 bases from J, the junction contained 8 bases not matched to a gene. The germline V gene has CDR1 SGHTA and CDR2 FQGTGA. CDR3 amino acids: CASSLGAGEVKQYF. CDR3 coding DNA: TGTGCCAGCAGCTTAGGAGCGGGAGAGGTAAAGCAGTACTTC.

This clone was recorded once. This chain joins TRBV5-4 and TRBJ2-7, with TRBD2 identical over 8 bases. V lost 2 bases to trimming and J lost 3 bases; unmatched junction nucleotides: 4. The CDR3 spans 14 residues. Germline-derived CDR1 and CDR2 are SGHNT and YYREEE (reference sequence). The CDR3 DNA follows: TGTGCCAGCAGCTTCTCCGGGAGGGTCTACGAGCAGTACTTC. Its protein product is CASSFSGRVYEQYF.

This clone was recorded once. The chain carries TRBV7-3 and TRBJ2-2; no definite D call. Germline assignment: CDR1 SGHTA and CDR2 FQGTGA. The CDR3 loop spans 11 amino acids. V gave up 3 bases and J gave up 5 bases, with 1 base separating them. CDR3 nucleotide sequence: TGTGCCAGCAGCTTTACCGGGGAGCTGTTTTTT. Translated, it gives CASSFTGELFF.

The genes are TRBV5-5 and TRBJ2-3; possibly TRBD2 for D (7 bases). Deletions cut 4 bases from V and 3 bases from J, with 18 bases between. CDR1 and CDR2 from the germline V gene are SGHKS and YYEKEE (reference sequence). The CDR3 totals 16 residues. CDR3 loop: CASSSVRGASTDTQYF. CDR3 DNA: TGTGCCAGCAGCAGTGTTCGGGGGGCGTCGACAGATACGCAGTATTTT.

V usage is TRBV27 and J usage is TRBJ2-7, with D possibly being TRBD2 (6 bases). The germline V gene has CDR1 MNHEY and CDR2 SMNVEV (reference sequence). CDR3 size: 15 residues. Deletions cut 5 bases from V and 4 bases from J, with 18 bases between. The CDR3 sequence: CASSPLEGGSYEQYF. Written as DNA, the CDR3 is TGTGCCAGCAGTCCTCTCGAGGGAGGCTCGTACGAGCAGTACTTC.

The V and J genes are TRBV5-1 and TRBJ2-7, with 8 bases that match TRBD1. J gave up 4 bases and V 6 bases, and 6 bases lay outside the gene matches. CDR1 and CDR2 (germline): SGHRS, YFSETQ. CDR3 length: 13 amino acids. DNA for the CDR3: TGCGCCAGCATGGAAGACAGGGGTTACGAGCAGTACTTC. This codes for CASMEDRGYEQYF. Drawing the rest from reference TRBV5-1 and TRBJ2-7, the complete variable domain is KAGVTQTPRYLIKTRGQQVTLSCSPISGHRSVSWYQQTPGQGLQFLFEYFSETQRNKGNFPGRFSGRQFSNSRSEMNVSTLELGDSALYLCASMEDRGYEQYFGPGTRLTVT.

The DNA for the CDR3 is TGTGCCAGCAGCAAGCGGGGCCACAATGAGCAGTTCTTC. Its protein is CASSKRGHNEQFF. The chain combines TRBV7-2 with TRBJ2-1; 7 bases align to TRBD2. V lost 5 bases to trimming and J lost 5 bases; unmatched junction nucleotides: 3. The CDR3 is made up of 13 amino acids. Germline V gene sequence: CDR1 SGHTA, CDR2 FQGNSA.